The 18 T cell receptor beta chains below were found in one sample sequenced in a study of T-cell reconstitution after alpha-beta-depleted transplantation in children. The library targeted TCRbeta and was prepared with unique molecular identifiers. One entry per CDR3 protein results from TCRdb running MiXCR on the PCR reads. The sample includes approximately 300,000 distinct CDR3 sequences, around 9.1% of them seen just once. Sequenced here: PBMCs, sampled before TCRalphabeta/CD19-depleted stem cell transplant. The source of these receptors is a boy younger than two with acute myeloid leukemia, due to receive a stem cell transplant.

This clonotype was observed at least ten times. The chain links TRBV6-5 to TRBJ1-3; possibly TRBD1 for D (6 bases). V was trimmed by 0 bases and J by 0 bases, leaving 9 bases between them. This CDR3 comprises 16 residues. From germline, CDR1 is MNHEY and CDR2 SVGAGI. The CDR3 DNA sequence: TGTGCCAGCAGTTACTCAACAGGGAGCTCTGGAAACACCATATATTTT. Translated: CASSYSTGSSGNTIYF.

This clonotype occurred many times. This rearrangement joins TRBV25-1 to TRBJ2-5, with 11 bases matching TRBD1. Germline trimming cut 5 bases from V and 3 bases from J; bases unmatched to any gene: 5. The CDR3 runs to 15 residues. Germline assignment: CDR1 MGHDK and CDR2 SYGVNS. CDR3 sequence (DNA): TGTGCCAGCAGTCCCCAGGGACAGGGGGAAGAGACCCAGTACTTC. The encoded protein is CASSPQGQGEETQYF.

J is TRBJ2-7 and V is TRBV29-1; D uncertain. V was cut by 2 bases and J by 2 bases, with 7 bases left in between. Germline values: CDR1 SQVTM, CDR2 ANQGSEA. The CDR3 extends over 12 amino acids. The CDR3 sequence: CSVESVPYEQYF. CDR3 in DNA: TGCAGCGTTGAATCAGTCCCCTACGAGCAGTACTTC.

The rearrangement links TRBV10-3 to TRBJ2-3; 11 bases are a match to TRBD2. There are 17 residues in the CDR3. V shed 7 bases, J shed 1 base, and the junction held 10 bases outside the gene matches. The germline gives CDR1 ENHRY, CDR2 SYGVKD. The CDR3: CAIKNASGRNGTDTQYF. CDR3 in DNA: TGTGCCATCAAGAACGCTAGCGGGAGGAACGGCACAGATACGCAGTATTTT.

V usage is TRBV21-1 and J usage is TRBJ2-1; the table assigns TRBD1, which was not confirmed against the DNA. TRBV21-1 represents a pseudogene. The CDR3 covers 17 residues. In DNA, the CDR3 is TGTGCCAGCAGCAAAGCGCTATGGGACAGCGACTACAATGAGCAGCTCTTC. Its translation is CASSKALWDSDYNEQLF.

This clonotype was seen repeatedly, ten times or more. The chain joins TRBV5-1 to TRBJ2-1; D gene unclear. This CDR3 is 14 amino acids long. V was pared by 1 base and J by 6 bases, with 11 bases between. Germline V gene lookup returns CDR1 SGHRS and CDR2 YFSETQ. Here the CDR3 reads CASSLYDSLNEQFF. CDR3 nucleotide sequence: TGCGCCAGCAGCTTGTACGACTCCCTCAATGAGCAGTTCTTC. Full variable domain (outside the CDR3, taken from reference TRBV5-1 and TRBJ2-1): KAGVTQTPRYLIKTRGQQVTLSCSPISGHRSVSWYQQTPGQGLQFLFEYFSETQRNKGNFPGRFSGRQFSNSRSEMNVSTLELGDSALYLCASSLYDSLNEQFFGPGTRLTVL.

This clonotype was detected many times. This chain links TRBV29-1 with TRBJ2-5; 10 bases match TRBD1. CDR1 is SQVTM and CDR2 is ANQGSEA in the germline V gene. CDR3 length: 16 amino acids. V shed 1 base, J shed 2 bases, and the junction held 7 bases outside the gene matches. The CDR3 reads CSVEVGTGERQETQYF. For the CDR3, the DNA is TGCAGCGTTGAAGTAGGGACAGGGGAGAGGCAAGAGACCCAGTACTTC.

This clonotype was detected many times. The rearrangement joins TRBV10-3 to TRBJ2-7, with 7 nucleotides matching TRBD1. This CDR3 contains 13 residues. Germline CDR1 reads ENHRY; CDR2 reads SYGVKD. V dropped 5 bases and J dropped 0; count of bases not matched to a gene: 1. CDR3 bases: TGTGCCATCAGTCGGGACAGCTCCTACGAGCAGTACTTC. It yields the protein CAISRDSSYEQYF.

As to this clonotype: This may come from a read error, since a much larger clone is one base off. This chain links TRBV5-1 with TRBJ2-2; TRBD2 aligns across 8 bases. The CDR3 sequence is 15 residues long. Germline loops: CDR1 SGHRS, CDR2 YFSETQ. The CDR3 DNA reads as TGCGCCAGCAGAGATGACGGGAGGGGGGCCGGGGACCTGTTTTTT. This sequence encodes CASRDDGRGAGDLFF.

This clonotype occurred once. Just one base apart from a much larger clone, this may be a read error. The V and J genes are TRBV20-1 and TRBJ2-7; 12 bases line up with TRBD1. The CDR3 covers 14 residues. Per the germline V gene, CDR1 is DFQATT and CDR2 is SNEGSKA (reference sequence). The junction had 4 bases not matched to a gene; V was cut back by 5 bases and J by 2 bases. The CDR3, as DNA: TGCAGTGCTCGGGACAGGGGGCCTCCCTACGAGCAGTACTTC. This sequence encodes CSARDRGPPYEQYF.

This clonotype occurred many times. V gene TRBV5-1 combines with J gene TRBJ2-7; the match to TRBD1 covers 9 bases. CDR3 length: 21 residues. The germline CDR1 and CDR2 sequences are SGHRS and YFSETQ. V lost 1 base to trimming and J lost 5 bases; unmatched junction nucleotides: 25. DNA for the CDR3: TGCGCCAGCAGCTTGTATATTTGGGGGCGAGGACAGGGGTTATCGGTCCACGAGCAGTACTTC. Its protein is CASSLYIWGRGQGLSVHEQYF.

This clonotype was counted at least ten times. The chain carries TRBV9 and TRBJ2-1, with 11 positions matching TRBD2. V lost 3 bases to trimming and J lost 3 bases; unmatched junction nucleotides: 2. This CDR3 region has 15 residues. Germline CDR1 is SGDLS and CDR2 is YYNGEE. The CDR3 DNA sequence: TGTGCCAGCAGCGAGACTAGCGGGAACTACAATGAGCAGTTCTTC. It specifies CASSETSGNYNEQFF.

This clonotype was counted at least ten times. The V and J genes are TRBV5-1 and TRBJ1-1; D perhaps matches TRBD1 (6 bases). V was trimmed by 1 base and J by 1 base, leaving 14 bases between them. The length of the CDR3 is 16 residues. CDR1 and CDR2 from the germline V gene are SGHRS and YFSETQ. The CDR3 reads CASSLLQGTRNTEAFF. In DNA form, the CDR3 reads TGCGCCAGCAGCTTGTTACAGGGAACGAGGAACACTGAAGCTTTCTTT.

This clonotype was observed a handful of times. This chain uses TRBV7-3 with TRBJ2-2; 16 bases agree with TRBD2. Germline V lookup: CDR1 SGHTA, CDR2 FQGTGA. The trim removed 5 bases at V and 6 bases at J, leaving 6 bases unmatched. The CDR3 runs 17 residues. CDR3 coding DNA: TGTGCCAGCAGCCCCGGGACTAGCGGGGGGGCCCCCGGGGAGCTGTTTTTT. It encodes CASSPGTSGGAPGELFF.

There are a few counts of this clonotype. The gene calls are TRBV29-1 and TRBJ2-5, with 11 bases that match TRBD2. The CDR3 is made up of 16 amino acids. The V and J ends lost 7 bases and 0 bases, in that order; junction bases with no gene match: 10. Germline assignment: CDR1 SQVTM and CDR2 ANQGSEA. The chain's CDR3 is CSARPRLAGYQETQYF. The CDR3 bases are TGCAGCGCTCGGCCCCGACTAGCGGGGTACCAAGAGACCCAGTACTTC.

This clonotype was found many times. V and J are TRBV7-8 and TRBJ2-7; 10 positions agree with TRBD1. The V segment lost 6 bases and the J segment 3 bases; nucleotides outside the gene matches: 11. The CDR3 totals 16 residues. Germline assignment: CDR1 SGHVS and CDR2 FQNEAQ. The CDR3 reads CASRGGPGQGNYEQYF. The CDR3 bases are TGTGCCAGCAGGGGGGGCCCGGGACAGGGGAACTACGAGCAGTACTTC.

In this sample, this clonotype turned up many times. The chain recombines TRBV29-1 with TRBJ2-4; D may match TRBD1 or TRBD2 (6 bases each). Germline CDR1 and CDR2: SQVTM and ANQGSEA. The CDR3 contains 15 residues. Trimming stripped 0 bases from V and 6 bases from J, with 15 bases between. CDR3: CSVEDIWGALNIQYF. CDR3 coding DNA: TGCAGCGTTGAAGATATCTGGGGGGCCTTAAACATTCAGTACTTC.

In its sample, this clonotype was seen many times. This sequence joins TRBV29-1 and TRBJ1-3; TRBD1 agrees at 7 bases. The CDR3 consists of 14 residues. Germline V gene data show CDR1 as SQVTM and CDR2 as ANQGSEA. The ends lost 6 bases at V and 2 bases at J; junction bases unmatched: 7. The CDR3 sequence is CSVATGVTGNTIYF. In DNA, the CDR3 is TGCAGCGTAGCAACAGGGGTGACTGGAAACACCATATATTTT.